Each of the 10 T cell receptor beta chains below was sequenced from the same sample in a study of beta chain features in type 1 diabetes. Since all of the isolated RNA was reverse transcribed, expressed TCRB transcripts were what got sequenced. The data were produced by immunoSEQ multiplex PCR, yet TCRdb's version contains in-frame clones alone and is incomplete. This sample has roughly 170,000 clones, with around an eighth found just once. Material: central memory CD4+ T cells from blood. These receptors were collected from a woman younger than 35 in good health.

This clone came up a few times. The chain employs TRBV28 and TRBJ1-2; D may be TRBD1 (5 bases). V was clipped by 2 bases and J by 2 bases, with 9 bases between them. In germline, CDR1 is MDHEN, CDR2 SYDVKM. The CDR3 has 14 amino acids. The CDR3 sequence: CASSLIGQNYGYTF. The CDR3 nucleotides read TGTGCCAGCAGTTTAATAGGACAAAACTATGGCTACACCTTC.

The chain couples TRBV7-3 to TRBJ2-1; 7 nucleotides agree with TRBD2. Germline V lookup: CDR1 SGHTA, CDR2 FQGTGA. The trim removed 5 bases at V and 9 bases at J, leaving 4 bases unmatched. The length of the CDR3 is 12 residues. The CDR3 reads CASSPGGGEQFF. CDR3 coding DNA: TGTGCCAGCAGCCCCGGCGGGGGTGAGCAGTTCTTC.

V usage is TRBV6-5 and J usage is TRBJ1-2; D possibly corresponds to TRBD1 (6 bases). The CDR3 totals 16 residues. Looked up from germline, CDR1 is MNHEY and CDR2 is SVGAGI. Deletions cut 0 bases from V and 5 bases from J, with 16 bases between. This chain's CDR3 is CASSYSRRAGEYGYTF. DNA for the CDR3: TGTGCCAGCAGTTACTCAAGGCGGGCAGGGGAGTATGGCTACACCTTC.

This clone was recorded at least ten times. V gene TRBV13 combines with J gene TRBJ2-1; TRBD2 aligns across 10 bases. J lost 8 bases, V lost 2 bases, and 6 bases had no gene match. This CDR3 spans 15 amino acids. CDR1 and CDR2 (germline): PRHDT, FYEKMQ (reference sequence). CDR3 loop: CASSLRSGRWDEQFF. CDR3 nucleotide sequence: TGTGCCAGCAGCTTACGTAGCGGGAGGTGGGATGAGCAGTTCTTC.

V is TRBV2 and J is TRBJ2-5; perhaps TRBD2 as D (6 bases). Germline V lookup: CDR1 SNHLY, CDR2 FYNNEI. The ends were cut back, 4 bases at V and 5 bases at J, with 17 bases in the middle. The CDR3 contains 15 residues. The CDR3 DNA follows: TGTGCCAGCAGTGTGGAAGCGGGCCCACGGGAGACCCAGTACTTC. Translating it yields CASSVEAGPRETQYF.

This clone was picked up a small number of times. This rearrangement joins TRBV29-1 to TRBJ1-3; the D gene is possibly TRBD1 (5 bases). Germline V CDR1 and CDR2: SQVTM, ANQGSEA. The V end lost 5 bases, the J end lost 3 bases, and 8 bases lay between the germline ends. This CDR3 is built from 12 residues. The CDR3 DNA sequence: TGCAGCGTTCGGGACTTTGGAAACACCATATATTTT. This gives the protein CSVRDFGNTIYF.

This chain joins TRBV6-1 and TRBJ2-7, with a weak D call TRBD1 (5 bases). This CDR3 comprises 15 residues. Trimming took off 7 bases at V and 3 bases at J, with 19 bases between the two ends. CDR1 is MNHNS and CDR2 is SASEGT in the germline V gene. The CDR3 bases are TGTGCCAGCACATTATGGGATACAGGCCACTACGAGCAGTACTTC. It specifies CASTLWDTGHYEQYF.

The chain combines TRBV5-1 with TRBJ2-3; D may be TRBD1 (5 bases). Trimming stripped 0 bases from V and 0 bases from J, with 8 bases between. The CDR3 runs to 15 residues. Germline CDR1 SGHRS, CDR2 YFSETQ. CDR3 amino acids: CASSLVTASTDTQYF. The CDR3 bases are TGCGCCAGCAGCTTGGTGACAGCTAGCACAGATACGCAGTATTTT.

This clone was recorded a few times. The chain couples TRBV7-2 to TRBJ2-1; 7 bases map to TRBD1. V lost 3 bases and J lost 7; bases outside the gene matches: 9. Germline-derived CDR1 and CDR2 are SGHTA and FQGNSA. The CDR3 is 15 residues long. CDR3 nucleotides: TGTGCCAGCAGCTTTCTGACAGGGATGCGGAATGAGCAGTTCTTC. This codes for CASSFLTGMRNEQFF. Looking up the rest from reference TRBV7-2 and TRBJ2-1 gives the full variable domain: GAGVSQSPSNKVTEKGKDVELRCDPISGHTALYWYRQSLGQGLEFLIYFQGNSAPDKSGLPSDRFSAERTGGSVSTLTIQRTQQEDSAVYLCASSFLTGMRNEQFFGPGTRLTVL.

The chain employs TRBV25-1 and TRBJ2-5; TRBD2 agrees at 8 bases. This CDR3 region has 15 residues. V shed 3 bases and J 1 base; nucleotides not matched to a gene: 4. CDR1 is MGHDK and CDR2 is SYGVNS in the germline V gene. The CDR3 loop is CASSDPGLAQETQYF. The CDR3 bases are TGTGCCAGCAGTGACCCCGGACTAGCCCAAGAGACCCAGTACTTC. Full variable domain (remainder filled in from reference TRBV25-1 and TRBJ2-5): EADIYQTPRYLVIGTGKKITLECSQTMGHDKMYWYQQDPGMELHLIHYSYGVNSTEKGDLSSESTVSRIRTEHFPLTLESARPSHTSQYLCASSDPGLAQETQYFGPGTRLLVL.